The TCR beta chain under discussion was sequenced for a study of blood T cell repertoires in COVID-19. Across the whole study: Donors in the United States, Italy and Spain gave samples during acute or convalescent COVID-19. PBMCs, B-cell-depleted T cells, or T cells were the source of the cDNA or gDNA that made up the material.

CDR3 length: 15 residues. Trimming cost V 4 bases and J 4 bases, with 17 bases left between them. Germline lookup yields CDR1 MNHEY and CDR2 SVGEGT. Authors' processing steps: Estimates of nucleated cell counts were drawn from the amplification of reference gene primers. TCRdb's copy holds only in-frame clones and misses some; the assay was immunoSEQ multiplex PCR. V and J calls and clone size are given by that table; D and trimming were obtained from the DNA. The table shows fewer than 150,000 clones, with about 80% occurring only once. Sequenced sample: peripheral blood. The receptor comes from a human donor in a cohort sampled during active COVID-19. V gene TRBV6-2 or TRBV6-3 combines with J gene TRBJ2-7; a weak D match, TRBD1 (6 bases). This CDR3 reads CASSSWAGANYEQYF. CDR3 nucleotide sequence: TGTGCCAGCAGTTCCTGGGCAGGGGCGAATTACGAGCAGTACTTC.